These T cell receptor beta chains were read from a single sample in a study. TCRdb reanalysed the 5' RACE reads using MiXCR and keeps one entry per CDR3 protein. The data contain some 40,000 distinct CDR3 sequences, about a fifth of them singletons. The sequencing input was Tregs sorted from a lymph node. These TCRs come from a female donor with breast cancer. Both conserved end residues are part of each CDR3. A D gene is named only where the DNA matches it firmly. Part of the rows lack a size; the others show once, few, many or a class for expanded clones.

d_gene: -
v_gene: TRBV5-1
abundance: -
j_gene: TRBJ1-2
CDR3aa: CASSLNRDEPNYGYTF
CDR3nt: TGCGCCAGCAGCTTGAACAGGGATGAGCCTAACTATGGCTACACCTTC

d_gene: -
v_gene: TRBV28
abundance: -
j_gene: TRBJ1-1
CDR3aa: CASSLRGTEAFF
CDR3nt: TGTGCCAGCAGTTTAAGGGGGACTGAAGCTTTCTTT

d_gene: -
v_gene: TRBV27
abundance: few
j_gene: TRBJ2-1
CDR3aa: CASSYRAAYNEQFF
CDR3nt: TGTGCCAGCTCTTATCGTGCTGCCTACAATGAGCAGTTCTTC

d_gene: TRBD1
v_gene: TRBV7-2
abundance: -
j_gene: TRBJ2-5
CDR3aa: CASSVGFGTGHQETQYF
CDR3nt: TGTGCCAGCAGCGTAGGATTTGGGACAGGACACCAAGAGACCCAGTACTTC

d_gene: TRBD2
v_gene: TRBV7-2
abundance: -
j_gene: TRBJ2-7
CDR3aa: CASSYEGLAVYEQHF
CDR3nt: TGTGCCAGCAGCTACGAAGGGCTAGCGGTCTACGAGCAGCACTTC

d_gene: -
v_gene: TRBV20-1
abundance: -
j_gene: TRBJ2-2
CDR3aa: CSVPAADAGELFF
CDR3nt: TGCAGTGTGCCAGCGGCAGACGCCGGGGAGCTGTTTTTT

d_gene: TRBD2
v_gene: TRBV7-2
abundance: many
j_gene: TRBJ2-3
CDR3aa: CASSLERTSGRSTDTQYF
CDR3nt: TGTGCCAGCAGCTTAGAAAGGACTAGCGGAAGGAGCACAGATACGCAGTATTTT

d_gene: -
v_gene: TRBV7-9
abundance: -
j_gene: TRBJ2-3
CDR3aa: CASSLTTGRGGTDTQYF
CDR3nt: TGTGCCAGCAGCTTAACTACAGGGCGGGGTGGCACAGATACGCAGTATTTT

d_gene: TRBD1
v_gene: TRBV12-5
abundance: many
j_gene: TRBJ1-1
CDR3aa: CASGHGTAEAFF
CDR3nt: TGTGCTAGTGGTCATGGGACAGCTGAAGCTTTCTTT

d_gene: -
v_gene: TRBV5-6
abundance: many
j_gene: TRBJ2-1
CDR3aa: CASSLLTYNEQFF
CDR3nt: TGTGCCAGCAGCTTGTTGACTTACAATGAGCAGTTCTTC

d_gene: -
v_gene: TRBV30
abundance: few
j_gene: TRBJ1-5
CDR3aa: CAWRQRTLLADQPQHF
CDR3nt: TGTGCCTGGAGACAACGGACACTCTTGGCGGATCAGCCCCAGCATTTT

d_gene: -
v_gene: TRBV5-5
abundance: many
j_gene: TRBJ2-7
CDR3aa: CASSPQGGAYEQYF
CDR3nt: TGTGCCAGCAGCCCCCAGGGGGGAGCCTACGAGCAGTACTTC

d_gene: -
v_gene: TRBV7-3
abundance: few
j_gene: TRBJ2-3
CDR3aa: CASAPGTSPRDTQYF
CDR3nt: TGTGCCAGCGCCCCCGGGACTTCTCCCAGGGATACGCAGTATTTT

d_gene: TRBD2
v_gene: TRBV7-2
abundance: -
j_gene: TRBJ2-1
CDR3aa: CTNMAGGSDNEQFF
CDR3nt: TGTACCAATATGGCGGGAGGGTCTGACAATGAGCAGTTCTTC

d_gene: -
v_gene: TRBV6-1
abundance: many
j_gene: TRBJ1-1
CDR3aa: CASTAQGSVSTEAFF
CDR3nt: TGTGCCAGCACAGCGCAGGGGTCGGTTAGCACTGAAGCTTTCTTT

d_gene: TRBD2
v_gene: TRBV6-6
abundance: many
j_gene: TRBJ2-3
CDR3aa: CAIARVVGREPGTQYF
CDR3nt: TGTGCCATAGCCAGAGTAGTCGGGCGGGAGCCGGGTACGCAGTATTTT

d_gene: -
v_gene: TRBV25-1
abundance: few
j_gene: TRBJ2-5
CDR3aa: CASSDPGLVLETQYF
CDR3nt: TGTGCCAGCAGTGACCCCGGGTTGGTGCTAGAGACCCAGTACTTC

d_gene: -
v_gene: TRBV11-2
abundance: many
j_gene: TRBJ2-7
CDR3aa: CASSDQPWYEQYF
CDR3nt: TGTGCCAGCAGCGATCAGCCTTGGTATGAGCAGTACTTC

d_gene: -
v_gene: TRBV5-1
abundance: -
j_gene: TRBJ2-5
CDR3aa: CASSSVRTPQETQYF
CDR3nt: TGCGCCAGCAGCTCGGTTCGGACACCCCAAGAGACCCAGTACTTC

d_gene: -
v_gene: TRBV12-3/TRBV12-4
abundance: -
j_gene: TRBJ2-1
CDR3aa: CASSSSLVGVNEQFF
CDR3nt: TGTGCCAGCAGTTCATCGCTAGTGGGGGTGAATGAGCAGTTCTTC

d_gene: -
v_gene: TRBV27
abundance: -
j_gene: TRBJ2-7
CDR3aa: CASSLNGNYEQYF
CDR3nt: TGTGCCAGCAGTCTTAATGGGAACTACGAGCAGTACTTC

d_gene: -
v_gene: TRBV14
abundance: many
j_gene: TRBJ2-1
CDR3aa: CASSQEVSNEQFF
CDR3nt: TGTGCCAGCAGCCAAGAAGTGAGCAATGAGCAGTTCTTC

d_gene: -
v_gene: TRBV27
abundance: -
j_gene: TRBJ2-1
CDR3aa: CASSVVGAHEQFF
CDR3nt: TGTGCCAGCAGTGTAGTAGGGGCTCATGAGCAGTTCTTC

d_gene: TRBD1
v_gene: TRBV6-5
abundance: medium-sized
j_gene: TRBJ1-4
CDR3aa: CASSYSVRTGGEKLFF
CDR3nt: TGTGCCAGCAGTTACTCAGTAAGGACAGGGGGAGAAAAACTGTTTTTT

d_gene: -
v_gene: TRBV15
abundance: -
j_gene: TRBJ2-5
CDR3aa: CATGQLKVETQYF
CDR3nt: TGTGCCACCGGGCAGCTGAAGGTGGAGACCCAGTACTTC

d_gene: TRBD1
v_gene: TRBV9
abundance: many
j_gene: TRBJ2-4
CDR3aa: CASSARDRGRTDIQYF
CDR3nt: TGTGCCAGCAGCGCCCGGGACAGGGGGCGCACGGACATTCAGTACTTC

d_gene: -
v_gene: TRBV9
abundance: -
j_gene: TRBJ2-3
CDR3aa: CASSVGPPATDTQYF
CDR3nt: TGTGCCAGCAGCGTAGGACCACCAGCAACAGATACGCAGTATTTT

d_gene: -
v_gene: TRBV5-1
abundance: -
j_gene: TRBJ2-1
CDR3aa: CASSLARNEQFF
CDR3nt: TGCGCCAGCAGCTTGGCTAGGAATGAGCAGTTCTTC

d_gene: -
v_gene: TRBV7-9
abundance: -
j_gene: TRBJ2-1
CDR3aa: CASSFASSYNEQFF
CDR3nt: TGTGCCAGCAGCTTCGCGAGCTCCTACAATGAGCAGTTCTTC

d_gene: -
v_gene: TRBV12-3/TRBV12-4
abundance: few
j_gene: TRBJ2-1
CDR3aa: CAGSLSILHEQFF
CDR3nt: TGTGCCGGCAGTTTGTCCATTCTACATGAGCAGTTCTTC

d_gene: -
v_gene: TRBV4-1
abundance: -
j_gene: TRBJ2-1
CDR3aa: CAGSQVDGAPNEQFF
CDR3nt: TGCGCCGGCAGCCAAGTAGACGGGGCGCCCAATGAGCAGTTCTTC

d_gene: TRBD2
v_gene: TRBV7-9
abundance: -
j_gene: TRBJ2-1
CDR3aa: CASSGWTSGSLDEQFF
CDR3nt: TGTGCCAGCAGCGGGTGGACTAGCGGGAGTCTTGATGAGCAGTTCTTC

d_gene: TRBD1
v_gene: TRBV13
abundance: few
j_gene: TRBJ2-7
CDR3aa: CASSYGQGADEQYF
CDR3nt: TGTGCCAGCAGCTACGGACAGGGGGCGGACGAGCAGTACTTC

d_gene: -
v_gene: TRBV20-1
abundance: medium-sized
j_gene: TRBJ2-7
CDR3aa: CSATHNHEQYF
CDR3nt: TGCAGTGCCACTCATAACCACGAGCAGTACTTC

d_gene: -
v_gene: TRBV5-1
abundance: -
j_gene: TRBJ2-5
CDR3aa: CASSLRQSMGRTLETQYF
CDR3nt: TGCGCCAGCAGCTTAAGACAGTCTATGGGGCGAACGCTGGAGACCCAGTACTTC

d_gene: -
v_gene: TRBV20-1
abundance: many
j_gene: TRBJ1-1
CDR3aa: CSARDQGMSTEAFF
CDR3nt: TGCAGTGCTAGAGATCAGGGGATGAGCACTGAAGCTTTCTTT

d_gene: TRBD2
v_gene: TRBV28
abundance: many
j_gene: TRBJ2-1
CDR3aa: CASSLTSGYNEQFF
CDR3nt: TGTGCCAGCAGTTTAACTAGCGGGTACAATGAGCAGTTCTTC

d_gene: TRBD1
v_gene: TRBV9
abundance: few
j_gene: TRBJ2-7
CDR3aa: CASSLGTGLDEQYF
CDR3nt: TGTGCCAGCAGCCTTGGGACAGGGCTCGACGAGCAGTACTTC

d_gene: -
v_gene: TRBV30
abundance: many
j_gene: TRBJ2-4
CDR3aa: CAWKVKNIQYF
CDR3nt: TGTGCCTGGAAGGTGAAAAACATTCAGTACTTC

d_gene: -
v_gene: TRBV5-5
abundance: medium-sized
j_gene: TRBJ1-5
CDR3aa: CASSYQGQAQPQHF
CDR3nt: TGTGCCAGCAGCTATCAGGGGCAAGCCCAGCCCCAGCATTTT

d_gene: TRBD2
v_gene: TRBV6-5
abundance: few
j_gene: TRBJ2-1
CDR3aa: CASSYSPQLAGSYNEQFF
CDR3nt: TGTGCCAGCAGTTACTCCCCTCAACTAGCGGGCTCCTACAATGAGCAGTTCTTC